A selection of T cell receptor beta chains follows, all from one sample in a study of cytomegalovirus exposure and HLA in healthy donors. Sequencing used immunoSEQ multiplex PCR; TCRdb keeps in-frame clones, though not all of them. Of under 200,000 clones in the sample, approximately 84% were seen once. Input material: PBMCs. Every receptor here comes from a young woman in good health and CMV-seropositive. Both conserved end residues are part of each CDR3. D genes are given only for firm matches. The listing skips clone size in some rows; elsewhere it reads once, few, many or a size class.

D: -
size: few
J: TRBJ2-7
V: TRBV29-1
DNA: TGCAGCGTTAGAGGGATTACCTCCTACGAGCAGTACTTC
CDR3: CSVRGITSYEQYF

D: -
size: -
J: TRBJ1-5
V: TRBV27
DNA: TGTGCCAGCAGCCCATGGGGACAATATAGCAATCAGCCCCAGCATTTT
CDR3: CASSPWGQYSNQPQHF

D: -
size: -
J: TRBJ2-7
V: TRBV10-1
DNA: TGCGCCAGTAAAACAGCGGGTTTTAGGTACGAGCAGTACTTC
CDR3: CASKTAGFRYEQYF

D: TRBD1
size: -
J: TRBJ1-2
V: TRBV7-9
DNA: TGTGCCAGCAGGAAAGGGACAGCTAACTATGGCTACACCTTC
CDR3: CASRKGTANYGYTF

D: TRBD2
size: -
J: TRBJ2-3
V: TRBV7-9
DNA: TGTGCCAGCATTGTAGCGGGGGGCACAGATACGCAGTATTTT
CDR3: CASIVAGGTDTQYF

D: -
size: few
J: TRBJ2-7
V: TRBV28
DNA: TGTGCCAGCAGGCCTTCCGGGACAAAATACGAGCAGTACTTC
CDR3: CASRPSGTKYEQYF

D: -
size: -
J: TRBJ2-7
V: TRBV19
DNA: TGTGCCAGTAGTTCCCGCGTGAGATACGAGCAGTACTTC
CDR3: CASSSRVRYEQYF

D: -
size: -
J: TRBJ2-1
V: TRBV28
DNA: TGTGCCAGCAGTTTATCACCGAGAGAATACAATGAGCAGTTCTTC
CDR3: CASSLSPREYNEQFF

D: -
size: -
J: TRBJ1-1
V: TRBV6-4
DNA: TGTGCCAGCAGTGACAACAAAGAAGCTTTCTTT
CDR3: CASSDNKEAFF

D: TRBD1
size: -
J: TRBJ2-2
V: TRBV4-1
DNA: TGCGCCAGCAGCCGCCTCCGGGACAGGGGCACCGGGGAGCTGTTTTTT
CDR3: CASSRLRDRGTGELFF

D: -
size: -
J: TRBJ2-5
V: TRBV2
DNA: TGTGCCAGCACCAGGACAGGGAGGGAAGAGACCCAGTACTTC
CDR3: CASTRTGREETQYF

D: -
size: -
J: TRBJ1-2
V: TRBV9
DNA: TGTGCCAGCAGCGTAGACGGAGGAGATGGCTACACCTTC
CDR3: CASSVDGGDGYTF

D: -
size: few
J: TRBJ1-2
V: TRBV6-5
DNA: TGTGCCAGCAGTGGCTCGAGGGTTGGCTATGGCTACACCTTC
CDR3: CASSGSRVGYGYTF

D: -
size: once
J: TRBJ2-5
V: TRBV10-3
DNA: TGTGCCATCGGCGGGACCCAAGAGACCCAGTACTTC
CDR3: CAIGGTQETQYF

D: TRBD2
size: -
J: TRBJ2-7
V: TRBV5-1
DNA: TGCGCCAGCAGCCCAACGGGGGGGTCTGCTTACGAGCAGTACTTC
CDR3: CASSPTGGSAYEQYF

D: -
size: -
J: TRBJ1-2
V: TRBV5-6
DNA: TGTGCCAGCAGCCTAAACGGACTGGACAGAAACTATGGCTACACCTTC
CDR3: CASSLNGLDRNYGYTF

D: -
size: once
J: TRBJ2-1
V: TRBV10-3
DNA: TGTGCCATCAGTGAGGACTATCGCATTAACAATGAGCAGTTCTTC
CDR3: CAISEDYRINNEQFF

D: TRBD2
size: few
J: TRBJ2-3
V: TRBV4-1
DNA: TGCGCCAGCAGCCAAGTAGGACTAGCGGGAGCGTTAGGCACAGATACGCAGTATTTT
CDR3: CASSQVGLAGALGTDTQYF

D: TRBD2
size: -
J: TRBJ2-3
V: TRBV6-5
DNA: TGTGCCAGCAGTTTTTCTAGCGGGGGGGACACAGATACGCAGTATTTT
CDR3: CASSFSSGGDTDTQYF

D: -
size: -
J: TRBJ1-1
V: TRBV6-5
DNA: TGTGCCAGCAGTTACTCGGTCAACGGGGGTGAAGCTTTCTTT
CDR3: CASSYSVNGGEAFF

D: TRBD1
size: -
J: TRBJ1-1
V: TRBV5-4
DNA: TGTGCCAGCAGCTTACCCCCTCTCATTGAAAGACAGGGGGCGCAGTCTGAAGCTTTCTTT
CDR3: CASSLPPLIERQGAQSEAFF

D: TRBD2
size: -
J: TRBJ2-2
V: TRBV9
DNA: TGTGCCAGCAGGTTAGCGGGGATCGGCGGGGAGCTGTTTTTT
CDR3: CASRLAGIGGELFF

D: -
size: -
J: TRBJ2-7
V: TRBV4-2
DNA: TGTGCCAGCAGCCAAGGTGAAGACTCCTCCTACGAGCAGTACTTC
CDR3: CASSQGEDSSYEQYF